This is a list of T cell receptor beta chains from one sample in a study of blood T cell repertoires in COVID-19. TCRdb's table, derived via immunoSEQ multiplex PCR, lists solely in-frame clones and lacks some. The table has approximately 150,000 clones, approximately 86% seen once. The specimen sequenced was peripheral blood. Every receptor here comes from a man in his 70s with acute or convalescent COVID-19. The CDR3 runs from the conserved cysteine through the conserved F or W. D genes are given only for firm matches. Where a row states a size, it is once, few, many or the class of an expanded clone; other rows omit it.

TGTGCCAGCAATATTCAGGGACTCGTTCAAGAGACCCAGTACTTC,CASNIQGLVQETQYF,TRBV2,.,.,TRBJ2-5
TGCGCCAGCAGCTTGTTACGGGGGGGCGGCAATGAGCAGTTCTTC,CASSLLRGGGNEQFF,TRBV5-1,TRBD2,.,TRBJ2-1
TGTGCCAGCAGCCTTTTGGGACAGGGAGAGGGCTACACCTTC,CASSLLGQGEGYTF,TRBV3-1/TRBV3-2,TRBD1,once,TRBJ1-2
TGTGCCAGTAGTAGCCAGCGGAAGGGCACCGGGGAGCTGTTTTTT,CASSSQRKGTGELFF,TRBV19,.,.,TRBJ2-2
TGTGCCAGCAGCCCGGGGGGGCTTGGATATGGCTACACCTTC,CASSPGGLGYGYTF,TRBV6-5,.,.,TRBJ1-2
TGTGCCTCCTCGTCGGGGGGCGCTGGGGCCAACGTCCTGACTTTC,CASSSGGAGANVLTF,TRBV10-3,.,.,TRBJ2-6
TGTGCCTGGAGTCGAGGAGTGGGTTTCGGAGAAAAACTGTTTTTT,CAWSRGVGFGEKLFF,TRBV30,.,once,TRBJ1-4
TGTGCCAGCAAATGGACAGGCAACTATGGCTACACCTTC,CASKWTGNYGYTF,TRBV28,TRBD1,once,TRBJ1-2
TGCAGTGCTAGTCAACTAGCGGGGAGTACACGGTACTTC,CSASQLAGSTRYF,TRBV20-1,TRBD2,.,TRBJ2-7
TGTGCCAGCAGCGCTTCTCAGGGGGCGTACTATGGCTACACCTTC,CASSASQGAYYGYTF,TRBV11-2,TRBD1,.,TRBJ1-2
TGCAGTGCTAGGACAGATGAAAAACTGTTTTTT,CSARTDEKLFF,TRBV20-1,.,.,TRBJ1-4
TGCGCCAGCAGTGGGTCGGGAGGGCCGCGGAATGAGCAGTTCTTC,CASSGSGGPRNEQFF,TRBV10-2,TRBD2,.,TRBJ2-1
TGTGCCAGCAGCTTGAGTGGGCGGGGGGCCACTGAAGCTTTCTTT,CASSLSGRGATEAFF,TRBV7-9,.,.,TRBJ1-1
TGTGCCAGCAGCTCTAGCATCCAAAAGCACTATGGCTACACCTTC,CASSSSIQKHYGYTF,TRBV7-2,.,.,TRBJ1-2
TGTGCCAGCACCTTGGGGGGGGCAGGGACCGGGGAGCTGTTTTTT,CASTLGGAGTGELFF,TRBV7-2,.,once,TRBJ2-2
TGTGCCAGCAGCTCGGGATCCCACTACGAGCAGTACTTC,CASSSGSHYEQYF,TRBV5-8,.,once,TRBJ2-7
TGCAGCGTCACAAGAGCCGGGACTCCCTTTCCGCAGTATTTT,CSVTRAGTPFPQYF,TRBV29-1,.,.,TRBJ2-3
TGTGCCAGCAGCTTGCGACTAGCGGGAGGGATTGGTAATGAGCAGTTCTTC,CASSLRLAGGIGNEQFF,TRBV5-4,TRBD2,.,TRBJ2-1
TGTGCCAGCAGTGAATGGGGGGCCGGGGAGCTGTTTTTT,CASSEWGAGELFF,TRBV6-1,.,.,TRBJ2-2
TGTGCCAGCAGCTTAGGCGGGGGCTATGGCTACACCTTC,CASSLGGGYGYTF,TRBV7-2,.,.,TRBJ1-2
TGTGCCAGCAGCTCGGGAGGGGGCACGTACAATGAGCAGTTCTTC,CASSSGGGTYNEQFF,TRBV5-6,.,.,TRBJ2-1
TGTGCCAGCAGTTTACTCCATCAGCCCCAGCATTTT,CASSLLHQPQHF,TRBV12-3/TRBV12-4,.,.,TRBJ1-5
TGTGCCAGCAGCTTAATAGTGCGTCCGGGACAGCACTACAAAGAGCAGTACTTC,CASSLIVRPGQHYKEQYF,TRBV7-6,TRBD1,once,TRBJ2-7
TGTGCCTGGAGTGTATTCGGGAACACTGAAGCTTTCTTT,CAWSVFGNTEAFF,TRBV30,.,.,TRBJ1-1
TGTGCCAGCAGCCTACGGACAGGGTCGACTGGAAACACCATATATTTT,CASSLRTGSTGNTIYF,TRBV9,TRBD1,.,TRBJ1-3
TGTGCCAGCAGCTTATCACTAGCGGGAGTATTAGAGCAGTTCTTC,CASSLSLAGVLEQFF,TRBV7-9,TRBD2,.,TRBJ2-1
TGCGCCAGCAGCTTCACAGGGGGCGCCTACAATGAGCAGTTCTTC,CASSFTGGAYNEQFF,TRBV5-1,TRBD1,once,TRBJ2-1